This TCR beta chain was obtained from a study of blood T cell repertoires in COVID-19. After removal of 3 bases from V and 3 bases from J, the junction contained 5 bases not matched to a gene. The CDR3 sequence is 16 residues long. The germline V gene encodes CDR1 SGHRS and CDR2 YFSETQ. Only in-frame clones appear in the TCRdb table, and some are missing; sequencing was by immunoSEQ multiplex PCR. The sample shows some 130,000 clones, about four fifths of them seen only once. The clonotype comes from a woman aged 45-60 years with acute or convalescent COVID-19. The sequenced sample consisted of peripheral blood. This sequence joins TRBV5-1 and TRBJ1-3; TRBD1 matches 11 bases. The CDR3 loop is CASSSFGTGGGNTIYF. Here the CDR3 DNA reads TGCGCCAGCAGCTCGTTCGGGACAGGGGGTGGAAACACCATATATTTT.